The 9 T cell receptor beta chains below all came from one sample that was sequenced in a study of T cells in Graves' hyperthyroidism and ophthalmopathy. Amplified TCR beta CDR3 regions derived from RNA transcripts. With the HTBI primer set, the TCR CDR3 went through a first round of RT-PCR. Via MiXCR, TCRdb re-called the multiplex PCR reads, giving one row per CDR3 protein. The data hold around 200,000 distinct CDR3 sequences, with more than 15% observed a single time. The sequencing sample was made of blood. The receptor source for this set is a woman aged 45-65 years with Graves' hyperthyroidism.

This clonotype has a count of ten or more. The V call is TRBV20-1, the J call TRBJ2-3; D call uncertain. V dropped 4 bases and J dropped 0 bases, with 17 bases sitting between them. Germline CDR1 and CDR2: DFQATT and SNEGSKA (reference sequence). This CDR3 contains 16 residues. The CDR3 DNA reads TGCAGTGCTATGCGTATCGAACTATTAAGCACAGATACGCAGTATTTT. Its translation is CSAMRIELLSTDTQYF.

This clonotype was seen many times. The chain links TRBV19 to TRBJ2-1; D may be TRBD1 (5 bases). Per germline, CDR1 LNHDA and CDR2 SQIVND (reference sequence). The CDR3 consists of 16 residues. Trimming removed 2 bases at V and 7 bases at J, with 18 bases between. The CDR3 here is CASSILPGNGLNEQFF. DNA of the CDR3: TGTGCCAGTAGTATACTCCCAGGGAATGGGTTGAATGAGCAGTTCTTC.

This clonotype occurred many times. The chain joins TRBV6-1 to TRBJ1-1, with unresolved D. V lost 5 bases and J lost 1, with 11 bases in between. The CDR3 has 14 amino acids. Per germline, CDR1 MNHNS and CDR2 SASEGT. The chain's CDR3 is CASSYTEGNTEAFF. The CDR3 nucleotides read TGTGCCAGCAGTTATACAGAAGGGAACACTGAAGCTTTCTTT.

This clonotype was counted ten times or more. The J gene is TRBJ2-7, the V gene TRBV6-6, with 7 bases matching TRBD1. The V segment lost 1 base and the J segment 4 bases; nucleotides outside the gene matches: 7. In germline, CDR1 is MNHNY, CDR2 SVGAGI (reference sequence). This CDR3 comprises 15 residues. CDR3 in DNA: TGTGCCAGCAGTTACTATTCGACAGGGTCTTACGAGCAGTACTTC. Translation: CASSYYSTGSYEQYF.

This clonotype was detected ten times or more. The chain has TRBV4-1 and TRBJ2-5; TRBD1 might be the D (6 bases). V was clipped by 1 base and J by 2 bases, with 14 bases between them. Germline CDR1 reads MGHRA; CDR2 reads YSYEKL. The CDR3 is 16 amino acids. CDR3 in amino acids: CASSQARDIRQETQYF. The CDR3 DNA sequence: TGCGCCAGCAGCCAAGCCCGGGACATACGACAAGAGACCCAGTACTTC.

In this sample, this clonotype turned up many times. The V gene is TRBV4-2, the J gene TRBJ2-5; 7 positions agree with TRBD1. With V trimmed by 2 bases and J by 5 bases, 5 bases remained unmatched. The CDR3 sequence is 14 residues long. The germline gives CDR1 LGHNA, CDR2 YNFKEQ. The DNA for the CDR3 is TGTGCCAGCAGCCAAAAAGGGGGCAGGGAGACCCAGTACTTC. Its translation: CASSQKGGRETQYF.

There are many counts of this clonotype. V gene TRBV2 combines with J gene TRBJ1-5; D is unclear. Per germline, CDR1 SNHLY and CDR2 FYNNEI. The length of the CDR3 is 14 residues. Trimming cost V 3 bases and J 4 bases, with 10 bases left between them. CDR3 sequence (DNA): TGTGCCAGCAGTGATAGGCAGCGGAATCAGCCCCAGCATTTT. Its protein is CASSDRQRNQPQHF.

In this sample, this clonotype turned up once. A single base separates this from a much larger clone, so it may be a read error. The chain is built from TRBV6-1 and TRBJ1-1; D gene unclear. V shed 5 bases and J shed 2 bases, with 18 bases lying between them. The CDR3 consists of 16 residues. The germline V gene has CDR1 MNHNS and CDR2 SASEGT. This chain's CDR3 is CASSPRGSTQNTEAFF. The CDR3 bases are TGTGCCAGCAGTCCCAGAGGGAGCACTCAAAACACTGAAGCTTTCTTT.

This clonotype showed up many times. The chain recombines TRBV19 with TRBJ1-2, with D unclear. The V gene lost 3 bases and the J gene lost 1 base, with 3 bases spanning the gap. The CDR3 is 12 residues long. Looked up from germline, CDR1 is LNHDA and CDR2 is SQIVND (reference sequence). The CDR3 DNA sequence: TGTGCCAGTAGTATTTATAACTATGGCTACACCTTC. Its translation is CASSIYNYGYTF.